Listed below are T cell receptor beta chains from one sample, sequenced in a study of cytomegalovirus exposure and HLA in healthy donors. Measured with immunoSEQ multiplex PCR; TCRdb has only the in-frame clones, and not every one. The repertoire holds 150,000 to 200,000 clones, with around four fifths as singletons. The sequenced material came from PBMCs. These receptors were taken from a woman aged 30 to 39 in good health and CMV-seropositive. The CDR3 runs from the conserved cysteine through the conserved F or W. D genes are given only for firm matches. Clone size is given for some rows only: seen once, a few or many times, or a class if the clone is expanded.

j_call d_call clone_size v_call cdr3_nt cdr3_aa
TRBJ2-5 NA few TRBV18 TGTGCCAGCTCACCTCCTATTCAAGAGACCCAGTACTTC CASSPPIQETQYF
TRBJ2-5 NA NA TRBV5-4 TGTGCCAGCAGCTTGCCGGGTGGAGGGGAGGAGACCCAGTACTTC CASSLPGGGEETQYF
TRBJ2-7 NA NA TRBV5-4 TGTGCCAGCAGCTTGGCGGGGGGACAAGGCACCTACGAGCAGTACTTC CASSLAGGQGTYEQYF
TRBJ2-2 NA NA TRBV21-1 TGTGCCAGCAGCAAAATCCCGGGACAGGGGGGAGCCGGGGAGCTGTTTTTT CASSKIPGQGGAGELFF
TRBJ1-2 NA few TRBV6-1 TGTGCCAGCAGTCTACGGACAGTCTCCTATGGCTACACCTTC CASSLRTVSYGYTF
TRBJ2-1 NA once TRBV14 TGTGCCAGCAGCCAAGCCTCGGGTCCGAAGATTGACAATGAGCAGTTCTTC CASSQASGPKIDNEQFF
TRBJ2-7 TRBD1 NA TRBV6-1 TGTGCCAGCAGTCAACCGGGACAGGGTACGCGGGAGCAGTACTTC CASSQPGQGTREQYF
TRBJ2-2 NA NA TRBV12-2 TGTGCAAGTCCCAACTACCCGACAGGGGAGGACACCGGGGAGCTGTTTTTT CASPNYPTGEDTGELFF
TRBJ1-1 NA NA TRBV30 TGTGCCTGGAGTCACGGGACACCTGAAGCTTTCTTT CAWSHGTPEAFF
TRBJ1-5 NA NA TRBV30 TGTGCCTGGAGTGTAGGGGTTATGGGGAATCAGCCCCAGCATTTT CAWSVGVMGNQPQHF
TRBJ2-7 TRBD1 NA TRBV6-5 TGTGCCAGCAGTTCCCCGGACAGGGCGGGCGAGCAGTACTTC CASSSPDRAGEQYF